One sample yielded the 9 T cell receptor beta chains listed below, sequenced in a study of graft-versus-host responses after intestinal transplantation. Clones were read by immunoSEQ multiplex PCR, and TCRdb kept only the in-frame ones, dropping some. The sample consists of over 85,000 clones, approximately 92% of them appearing once. These receptors' antigens are unknown. The material was unstimulated CD8+ T cells sorted from spleen or lymph node cells, obtained before intestinal transplant. The receptors were gathered from a human donor who received an intestinal transplant.

The chain has TRBV19 and TRBJ1-4, with a weak D call TRBD1 (5 bases). The CDR3 loop spans 16 amino acids. CDR1 is LNHDA, CDR2 SQIVND, per germline (reference sequence). The V gene lost 3 bases and the J gene lost 0 bases, with 11 bases spanning the gap. The CDR3 DNA sequence: TGTGCCAGTAGTATTGGGGCAGGCTCAACTAATGAAAAACTGTTTTTT. Amino acid sequence: CASSIGAGSTNEKLFF.

The chain has TRBV12-5 and TRBJ2-7, with D perhaps matching TRBD2 (6 bases). Trimming pared 6 bases from V and 3 bases from J, leaving 15 bases between. Per germline, CDR1 LGHNT and CDR2 FRNRAP. The CDR3 is 14 residues long. As DNA, the CDR3 is TGTGCTAGTGGGCGAGGGACTTCACTCTACGAGCAGTACTTC. Translating gives CASGRGTSLYEQYF.

The V call is TRBV11-2, the J call TRBJ2-3; D is ambiguous. The CDR3 totals 16 residues. The V gene's germline CDR1 is SGHAT and CDR2 FQNNGV. The V end was cut by 5 bases, the J end by 5 bases, with 20 bases between. CDR3 amino acids: CASSPPAVLLLDTQYF. The DNA for the CDR3 is TGTGCCAGCAGCCCCCCGGCGGTGTTATTATTAGATACGCAGTATTTT.

V usage is TRBV29-1 and J usage is TRBJ2-3; TRBD2 matches 8 bases. From germline, CDR1 is SQVTM and CDR2 ANQGSEA. V lost 4 bases and J lost 2; bases outside the gene matches: 5. CDR3 length equals 14 residues. Here the CDR3 reads CSVAPSGPTDTQYF. The CDR3 DNA is TGCAGCGTTGCCCCTAGCGGGCCCACAGATACGCAGTATTTT.

The rearrangement joins TRBV7-8 to TRBJ1-2, with 9 bases that match TRBD1. The CDR3 is made up of 15 amino acids. In germline, CDR1 is SGHVS, CDR2 FQNEAQ. Trimming cost V 5 bases and J 3 bases; bases outside gene matches: 7. The CDR3 sequence: CASSPEQGAHYGYTF. CDR3 DNA sequence: TGTGCCAGCAGCCCCGAACAGGGGGCCCACTATGGCTACACCTTC.

The sample holds a few counts of this clone. The chain joins TRBV13 to TRBJ2-7; TRBD1 matches 11 bases. The V and J ends lost 5 bases and 4 bases, in that order; junction bases with no gene match: 4. There are 14 residues in the CDR3. Germline-derived CDR1 and CDR2 are PRHDT and FYEKMQ (reference sequence). The CDR3 sequence is CASSDRDRGYEQYF. The CDR3 DNA reads as TGTGCCAGCAGCGACCGGGACAGGGGGTACGAGCAGTACTTC.

V is TRBV27 and J is TRBJ1-4; 8 bases fit TRBD1. CDR1 MNHEY and CDR2 SMNVEV come from the germline V gene (reference sequence). The CDR3 is made up of 14 amino acids. V shed 6 bases, J shed 8 bases, and the junction held 8 bases outside the gene matches. Here the CDR3 reads CASRLTGVGEKLFF. The DNA of the CDR3 is TGTGCCAGCAGGCTGACAGGGGTTGGGGAAAAACTGTTTTTT. Full variable domain (missing parts from reference TRBV27 and TRBJ1-4): EAQVTQNPRYLITVTGKKLTVTCSQNMNHEYMSWYRQDPGLGLRQIYYSMNVEVTDKGDVPEGYKVSRKEKRNFPLILESPSPNQTSLYFCASRLTGVGEKLFFGSGTQLSVL.

This clone appeared once. V usage is TRBV5-6 and J usage is TRBJ2-1, with a possible D match to TRBD2 (6 bases). V was clipped by 2 bases and J by 9 bases, with 9 bases between them. Germline V CDR1 and CDR2: SGHDT, YYEEEE. This CDR3 is built from 12 residues. CDR3 bases: TGTGCCAGCAGCTTCGGGAGCCGTGAGCAGTTCTTC. It yields the protein CASSFGSREQFF.

The chain uses TRBV5-8 and TRBJ2-1; a weak D match, TRBD2 (6 bases). V lost 2 bases and J 10 bases, leaving 13 bases between the germline ends. Germline V lookup: CDR1 SGHTS, CDR2 YDEGEE. The CDR3 is 13 amino acids. CDR3 in amino acids: CASSLGGAREQFF. The DNA for the CDR3 is TGTGCCAGCAGCTTAGGAGGGGCGCGGGAGCAGTTCTTC. The variable domain in full, completed from reference TRBV5-8 and TRBJ2-1, reads EAGVTQSPTHLIKTRGQQATLRCSPISGHTSVYWYQQALGLGLQFLLWYDEGEERNRGNFPPRFSGRQFPNYSSELNVNALELEDSALYLCASSLGGAREQFFGPGTRLTVL.